Below, one T cell receptor beta chain is given with its context. Its antigen is as yet unknown. The sample belongs to a study of shared clonotypes between healthy human individuals. Study-wide background: The composition of the donors was a couple of women and three men aged 18 to 49.

Naive-designated CD8 cells lacked CD45RO, were positively enriched for CCR7, and omitted terminally differentiated effector memory CD45RA+ cells. Findings and caveats of the study: It was the non-shared clonotypes that had lower generation probabilities than clonotypes shared by all four donors. What limited the represented genetic and exposure-history diversity was the small number of donors.

Method: immunoSEQ multiplex PCR; TCRdb's copy keeps in-frame clones and lacks some. Among millions of clones, less than 95% were seen once, and the ten largest hold 0.9% to 1.3%. Germline V gene sequence: CDR1 SEHNR, CDR2 FQNEAQ (reference sequence). V was pared by 2 bases and J by 1 base, with 12 bases between. The CDR3 runs to 15 residues. Sequencing input: naive CD8+ T cells sorted from blood. The genes are TRBV7-9 and TRBJ2-7; possible D gene TRBD1, 6 bases. This clonotype originated in a man between 18 and 29 years old in good health. Written as DNA, the CDR3 is TGTGCCAGCAGCTTAATAGGACAGACTTCCTACGAGCAGTACTTC. Its translation is CASSLIGQTSYEQYF.